A selection of T cell receptor beta chains follows, all from one sample in a study of vaccination and CD4 T cells after COVID-19. One entry per CDR3 protein results from TCRdb running MiXCR on the PCR reads. The sample includes about 20,000 distinct CDR3 sequences, roughly 51% of them seen just once. Their cognate antigens are unknown. The sample consisted of CD4+ T cells from blood, cultured in vitro. All receptors come from a human donor who had recovered from COVID-19. Both conserved end residues are part of each CDR3. A D gene is named only where the DNA matches it firmly. Clone size is shown for a subset of rows, as once, few, many or a class of expanded clone.

V: TRBV20-1; D: .; size: .; J: TRBJ2-3; CDR3: CSARGPRAAQYF; DNA: TGCAGTGCTAGAGGCCCTAGGGCGGCGCAGTATTTT
V: TRBV20-1; D: .; size: .; J: TRBJ1-6; CDR3: CSARIGQGLYNSPLHF; DNA: TGCAGTGCCAGGATTGGGCAGGGCCTTTATAATTCACCCCTCCACTTT
V: TRBV19; D: .; size: once; J: TRBJ1-2; CDR3: CASSIRGDHGYTF; DNA: TGTGCCAGTAGCATACGAGGTGATCATGGCTACACCTTC
V: TRBV20-1; D: TRBD1; size: few; J: TRBJ1-5; CDR3: CSARLDVTGGFRHNQPQHF; DNA: TGCAGTGCTCGTTTGGACGTGACAGGGGGCTTTCGACACAATCAGCCCCAGCATTTT
V: TRBV12-3/TRBV12-4; D: TRBD1; size: .; J: TRBJ1-1; CDR3: CASTPYRGRSTEAFF; DNA: TGTGCCAGCACCCCTTACAGGGGGCGAAGCACTGAAGCTTTCTTT
V: TRBV2; D: .; size: .; J: TRBJ1-5; CDR3: CASSLEGPQHF; DNA: TGTGCCAGCAGTTTGGAGGGGCCCCAGCATTTT
V: TRBV11-2; D: .; size: .; J: TRBJ2-5; CDR3: CASSLSSLPALGEGVGETQYF; DNA: TGTGCCAGCAGCTTAAGTAGCCTGCCGGCCCTTGGGGAGGGGGTTGGGGAGACCCAGTACTTC
V: TRBV7-2; D: TRBD2; size: .; J: TRBJ2-5; CDR3: CASRLAGTGGETQYF; DNA: TGTGCCAGCAGACTAGCGGGGACCGGAGGGGAGACCCAGTACTTC
V: TRBV9; D: .; size: .; J: TRBJ2-6; CDR3: CASSSRTGAGPGANVLTF; DNA: TGTGCCAGCAGCTCCCGGACAGGAGCGGGGCCTGGGGCCAACGTCCTGACTTTC
V: TRBV7-9; D: .; size: .; J: TRBJ1-5; CDR3: CASSLFVGSSPQHF; DNA: TGTGCCAGCAGCTTATTTGTGGGGTCCTCGCCCCAGCATTTT
V: TRBV6-5; D: .; size: .; J: TRBJ2-7; CDR3: CASSYSNPAAGPSYEQYF; DNA: TGTGCCAGCAGTTACTCGAACCCGGCGGCTGGGCCTTCCTACGAGCAGTACTTC
V: TRBV11-2; D: .; size: .; J: TRBJ2-1; CDR3: CASSLDRGGVREQFF; DNA: TGTGCCAGCAGCTTAGACAGGGGCGGGGTGAGAGAGCAGTTCTTC
V: TRBV19; D: TRBD1; size: .; J: TRBJ2-2; CDR3: CASRGTGENTGELFF; DNA: TGTGCCAGTAGGGGGACAGGGGAGAACACCGGGGAGCTGTTTTTT
V: TRBV7-6; D: TRBD2; size: .; J: TRBJ2-1; CDR3: CASSLLAGERNEQFF; DNA: TGTGCCAGCAGTTTACTAGCGGGAGAGAGAAATGAGCAGTTCTTC
V: TRBV2; D: TRBD2; size: .; J: TRBJ2-4; CDR3: CASSEKRGTSGSWYIQYF; DNA: TGTGCCAGCAGTGAAAAACGGGGCACTAGCGGGAGTTGGTACATTCAGTACTTC
V: TRBV20-1; D: TRBD1; size: .; J: TRBJ1-2; CDR3: CSAPQGTGYGYTF; DNA: TGCAGTGCTCCCCAGGGGACAGGCTATGGCTACACCTTC
V: TRBV6-1; D: .; size: few; J: TRBJ2-5; CDR3: CASTREVGETQYF; DNA: TGTGCCAGCACTAGGGAGGTGGGAGAGACCCAGTACTTC
V: TRBV10-3; D: TRBD1; size: .; J: TRBJ2-1; CDR3: CAIRGDSWSYNEQFF; DNA: TGTGCCATCAGAGGGGACAGCTGGTCCTACAATGAGCAGTTCTTC
V: TRBV6-2/TRBV6-3; D: .; size: .; J: TRBJ1-5; CDR3: CASREQGLYGNQPQHF; DNA: TGTGCCAGCAGGGAACAGGGATTGTATGGCAATCAGCCCCAGCATTTT
V: TRBV6-1; D: TRBD1; size: few; J: TRBJ1-5; CDR3: CASSANALNRGPEQPQHF; DNA: TGTGCCAGCAGTGCAAATGCCCTCAACAGGGGGCCGGAGCAGCCCCAGCATTTT
V: TRBV25-1; D: .; size: .; J: TRBJ2-3; CDR3: CASTDGGGPTDTQYF; DNA: TGTGCCAGCACCGACGGCGGGGGCCCCACAGATACGCAGTATTTT
V: TRBV19; D: .; size: few; J: TRBJ1-5; CDR3: CASSISDSAAQPQHF; DNA: TGTGCCAGTAGTATATCGGACAGCGCGGCTCAGCCCCAGCATTTT
V: TRBV19; D: TRBD1; size: few; J: TRBJ1-6; CDR3: CASSMGQYNSPLHF; DNA: TGTGCCAGTAGTATGGGACAGTATAATTCACCCCTCCACTTT
V: TRBV5-4; D: TRBD2; size: .; J: TRBJ2-4; CDR3: CASSAGGRRDIQYF; DNA: TGTGCCAGCAGCGCGGGGGGCAGGCGAGACATTCAGTACTTC
V: TRBV7-2; D: TRBD1; size: .; J: TRBJ1-1; CDR3: CASSRQGGNTEAFF; DNA: TGTGCCAGCAGCCGGCAGGGGGGGAACACTGAAGCTTTCTTT
V: TRBV28; D: .; size: .; J: TRBJ1-1; CDR3: CASSPQGGWIANTEAFF; DNA: TGTGCCAGCAGTCCCCAGGGAGGGTGGATTGCGAACACTGAAGCTTTCTTT